The clone carrying this T cell receptor beta chain was found a few times. The antigen remains unidentified. Germline V gene lookup returns CDR1 MNHNS and CDR2 SASEGT. V was pared by 1 base and J by 3 bases, with 4 bases between. This CDR3 has 13 residues. Using its own MiXCR run on the RT-PCR reads, TCRdb lists one record per CDR3 protein. The sample has some 600,000 distinct CDR3 sequences; approximately 14% are singletons. This record belongs to a study of response to subunit inactivated influenza vaccine. Broader study findings: The authors suggested that few new T cells are recruited per seasonal influenza vaccination.

The source was PBMCs from blood, collected approximately 15 days before vaccination. This sequence joins TRBV6-1 and TRBJ1-5; D uncertain. This TCR was sampled from a middle-aged man who received an inactivated influenza vaccine. The CDR3: CASSEGANQPQHF. The CDR3 DNA is TGTGCCAGCAGTGAAGGGGCCAATCAGCCCCAGCATTTT.